Sequencing of this TCR beta chain was carried out in a study of radiation and T cells in renal cell carcinoma. Time point denoted: baseline pretreatment blood. Documented treatment: 15 Gy SBRT to primary tumor, nephrectomy 4 weeks later. Data came from immunoSEQ multiplex PCR; TCRdb stores just in-frame clones and leaves some out. Counted here are 120,000 to 150,000 clones, 88% occurring once; the ten biggest clones make up around 4.1%. This clone was detected only a few times. The antigen is unknown. Findings of the study overall: Without pretreatment biopsies, baseline tumor clonotype presence was undetermined.

This sequence was found in a woman in her seventies with renal cell carcinoma. The specimen was blood, collected from a patient whose treatment included radiotherapy and nephrectomy.

The CDR3 is CASSLQGNTEAFF. The CDR3 nucleotides are TGTGCCAGCAGCTTGCAGGGGAACACTGAAGCTTTCTTT. V gene TRBV5-4 combines with J gene TRBJ1-1; D may be TRBD1 (5 bases). This CDR3 has 13 residues. The V end lost 1 base, the J end lost 1 base, and 5 bases lay between the germline ends. Germline V gives CDR1 SGHNT, CDR2 YYREEE (reference sequence).